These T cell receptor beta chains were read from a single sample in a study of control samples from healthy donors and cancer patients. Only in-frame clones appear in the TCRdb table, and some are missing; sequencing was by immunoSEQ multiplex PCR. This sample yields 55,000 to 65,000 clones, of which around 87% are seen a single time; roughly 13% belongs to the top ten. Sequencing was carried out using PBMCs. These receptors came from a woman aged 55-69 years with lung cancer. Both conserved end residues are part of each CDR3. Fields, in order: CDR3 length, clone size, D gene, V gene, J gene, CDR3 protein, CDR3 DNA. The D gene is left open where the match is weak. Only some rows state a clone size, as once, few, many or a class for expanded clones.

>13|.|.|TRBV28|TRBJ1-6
CASSRDRNSPLHF
TGTGCCAGCAGCCGGGACCGCAATTCACCCCTCCACTTT
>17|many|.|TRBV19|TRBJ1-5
CASRGGLGGRGNQPQHF
TGTGCCAGTAGAGGAGGTCTTGGGGGGCGAGGCAATCAGCCCCAGCATTTT
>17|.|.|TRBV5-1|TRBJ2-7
CASSLGDRMGGGYEQYF
TGCGCCAGCAGCTTGGGTGACAGGATGGGGGGTGGCTACGAGCAGTACTTC
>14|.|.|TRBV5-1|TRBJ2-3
CASSSTTNTDTQYF
TGCGCCAGCAGCTCGACAACCAACACAGATACGCAGTATTTT
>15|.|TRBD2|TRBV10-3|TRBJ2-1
CAIRMTSGGRNEQFF
TGTGCCATCAGGATGACTAGCGGGGGCCGGAATGAGCAGTTCTTC
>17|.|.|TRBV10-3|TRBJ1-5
CAISESPGRESNQPQHF
TGTGCCATCAGTGAGTCCCCAGGGAGGGAAAGCAATCAGCCCCAGCATTTT
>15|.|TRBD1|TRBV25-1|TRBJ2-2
CASSGRDRGGGELFF
TGTGCCAGCAGTGGACGGGACAGGGGCGGCGGGGAGCTGTTTTTT
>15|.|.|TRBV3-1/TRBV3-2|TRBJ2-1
CASSQAYLANNEQFF
TGTGCCAGCAGCCAAGCGTACCTAGCTAACAATGAGCAGTTCTTC
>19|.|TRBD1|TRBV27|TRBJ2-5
CASSLYPIVTGGLGETQYF
TGTGCCAGCAGTTTATACCCGATCGTGACAGGGGGCTTGGGAGAGACCCAGTACTTC
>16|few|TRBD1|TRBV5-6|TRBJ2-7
CASSLAQGTGSYEQYF
TGTGCCAGCAGCTTGGCCCAGGGGACAGGATCCTACGAGCAGTACTTC
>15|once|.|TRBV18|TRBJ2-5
CASSPGGRSQETQYF
TGTGCCAGCTCACCCGGAGGGAGGTCCCAAGAGACCCAGTACTTC
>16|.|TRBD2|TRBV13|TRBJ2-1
CASSLGSGGAYNEQFF
TGTGCCAGCAGCCTAGGTAGCGGGGGGGCCTACAATGAGCAGTTCTTC
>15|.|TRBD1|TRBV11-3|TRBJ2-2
CASSRDRGNTGELFF
TGTGCCAGCAGCCGGGACAGGGGAAACACCGGGGAGCTGTTTTTT
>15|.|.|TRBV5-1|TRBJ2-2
CASSLAPTNTGELFF
TGCGCCAGCAGCTTGGCCCCGACCAACACCGGGGAGCTGTTTTTT
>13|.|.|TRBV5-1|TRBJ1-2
CASRAEPMSGYTF
TGCGCCAGCAGGGCGGAACCGATGTCGGGCTACACCTTC
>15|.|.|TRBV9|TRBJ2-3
CASSRGGAYTDTQYF
TGTGCCAGCAGCCGAGGAGGGGCCTACACAGATACGCAGTATTTT
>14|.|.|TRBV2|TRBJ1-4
CASSQGALNEKLFF
TGTGCCAGCAGTCAAGGGGCTCTTAATGAAAAACTGTTTTTT
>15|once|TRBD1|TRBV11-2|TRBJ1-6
CASSSQGARNSPLHF
TGTGCCAGCAGCTCACAGGGGGCTAGGAATTCACCCCTCCACTTT
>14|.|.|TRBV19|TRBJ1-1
CASSLGGLDTEAFF
TGTGCCAGTAGTCTGGGAGGGTTGGACACTGAAGCTTTCTTT
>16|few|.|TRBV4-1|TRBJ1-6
CASSLGHNSYNSPLHF
TGCGCCAGCAGCCTAGGACACAACTCCTATAATTCACCCCTCCACTTT
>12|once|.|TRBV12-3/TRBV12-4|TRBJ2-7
CASSPSSYEQYF
TGTGCCAGCAGCCCCAGCTCCTACGAGCAGTACTTC
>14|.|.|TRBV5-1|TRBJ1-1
CASSSQHQNTEAFF
TGCGCCAGCAGCTCGCAACACCAGAACACTGAAGCTTTCTTT
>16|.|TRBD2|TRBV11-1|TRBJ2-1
CASSLEVTSGYNEQFF
TGTGCCAGCAGCTTAGAGGTAACTAGCGGTTACAATGAGCAGTTCTTC
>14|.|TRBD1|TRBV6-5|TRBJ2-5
CASNGAGTGETQYF
TGTGCCAGTAACGGGGCAGGGACAGGAGAGACCCAGTACTTC
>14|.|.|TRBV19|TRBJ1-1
CASSSGTLNTEAFF
TGTGCCAGTAGTTCCGGGACATTGAACACTGAAGCTTTCTTT
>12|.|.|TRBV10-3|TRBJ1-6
CAISESYSPLHF
TGTGCCATCAGTGAGAGTTATTCACCCCTCCACTTT
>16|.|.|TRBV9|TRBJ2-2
CASSVATGANTGELFF
TGTGCCAGCAGCGTAGCTACGGGTGCGAACACCGGGGAGCTGTTTTTT
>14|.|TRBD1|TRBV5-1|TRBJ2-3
CASSRGQGTDTQYF
TGCGCCAGCAGCCGGGGACAGGGGACAGATACGCAGTATTTT
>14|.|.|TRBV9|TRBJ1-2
CASSPGDLFGGYTF
TGTGCCAGCAGCCCCGGTGACCTCTTCGGTGGCTACACCTTC
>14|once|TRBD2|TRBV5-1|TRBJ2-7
CASREGLAAYEQYF
TGCGCCAGCAGGGAGGGACTAGCGGCTTACGAGCAGTACTTC
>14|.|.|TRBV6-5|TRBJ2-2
CASRPSSRTGELFF
TGTGCCAGTAGACCAAGCTCGAGGACCGGGGAGCTGTTTTTT
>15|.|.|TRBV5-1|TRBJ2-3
CASREGQLVSDTQYF
TGCGCCAGCAGGGAAGGGCAATTAGTTTCAGATACGCAGTATTTT
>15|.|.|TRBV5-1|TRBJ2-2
CASSPRTVNTGELFF
TGCGCCAGCAGCCCGCGGACAGTTAACACCGGGGAGCTGTTTTTT
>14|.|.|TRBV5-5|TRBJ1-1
CASSLATGGTEAFF
TGTGCCAGCAGCTTGGCGACAGGTGGAACTGAAGCTTTCTTT
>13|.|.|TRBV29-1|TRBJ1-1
CSAQSPGNTEAFF
TGCAGCGCTCAATCCCCCGGGAACACTGAAGCTTTCTTT
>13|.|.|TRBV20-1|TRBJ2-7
CSASDIQGYEQYF
TGCAGTGCTAGTGATATACAGGGCTACGAGCAGTACTTC
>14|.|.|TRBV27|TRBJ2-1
CASSRGGLDNEQFF
TGTGCCAGCAGCCGTGGGGGGTTAGACAATGAGCAGTTCTTC
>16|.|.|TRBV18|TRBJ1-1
CASSPQFMGGNTEAFF
TGTGCCAGCTCACCCCAATTTATGGGGGGTAACACTGAAGCTTTCTTT
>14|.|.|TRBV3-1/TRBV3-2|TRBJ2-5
CASSQGGSGETQYF
TGTGCCAGTAGCCAGGGTGGGAGCGGGGAGACCCAGTACTTC
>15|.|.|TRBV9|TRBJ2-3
CASSPRADWADTQYF
TGTGCCAGCAGCCCTAGAGCCGACTGGGCAGATACGCAGTATTTT
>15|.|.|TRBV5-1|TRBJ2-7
CASSPDRGTSYEQYF
TGCGCCAGCAGCCCGGACCGGGGAACCTCCTACGAGCAGTACTTC
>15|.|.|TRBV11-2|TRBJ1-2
CASSGRGRDGSGYTF
TGTGCCAGCAGCGGGCGGGGCAGGGATGGTTCTGGCTACACCTTC
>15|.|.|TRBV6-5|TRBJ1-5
CASRKEGISNQPQHF
TGTGCCAGCAGAAAGGAGGGAATAAGCAATCAGCCCCAGCATTTT
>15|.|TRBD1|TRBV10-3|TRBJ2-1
CAISDQRQGAGEQFF
TGTGCCATCAGTGACCAGAGACAGGGGGCCGGAGAGCAGTTCTTC
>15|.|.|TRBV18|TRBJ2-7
CASSGSMGALGEQYF
TGTGCCAGCTCTGGTTCGATGGGGGCCTTGGGCGAGCAGTACTTC
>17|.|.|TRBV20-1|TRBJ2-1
CSASRFGRGSSYNEQFF
TGCAGTGCTAGTCGGTTCGGCAGGGGAAGCTCCTACAATGAGCAGTTCTTC
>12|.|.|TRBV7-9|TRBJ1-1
CASSLGETEAFF
TGTGCCAGCAGCCTCGGAGAAACTGAAGCTTTCTTT
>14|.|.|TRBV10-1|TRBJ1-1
CASSEAGATAEAFF
TGCGCCAGCAGTGAGGCAGGGGCGACGGCTGAAGCTTTCTTT
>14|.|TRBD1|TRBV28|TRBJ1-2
CASSSPGQGDGYTF
TGTGCCAGCAGTTCCCCGGGACAGGGGGATGGCTACACCTTC
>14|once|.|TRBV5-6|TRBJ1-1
CASSRRQPDTEAFF
TGTGCCAGCAGCCGCAGGCAACCGGACACTGAAGCTTTCTTT
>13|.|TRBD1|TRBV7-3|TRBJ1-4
CASSPGTGEKLFF
TGTGCCAGCAGCCCCGGGACAGGGGAAAAACTGTTTTTT
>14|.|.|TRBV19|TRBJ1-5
CASSSRVGNQPQHF
TGTGCCAGTAGCAGCCGGGTCGGCAATCAGCCCCAGCATTTT